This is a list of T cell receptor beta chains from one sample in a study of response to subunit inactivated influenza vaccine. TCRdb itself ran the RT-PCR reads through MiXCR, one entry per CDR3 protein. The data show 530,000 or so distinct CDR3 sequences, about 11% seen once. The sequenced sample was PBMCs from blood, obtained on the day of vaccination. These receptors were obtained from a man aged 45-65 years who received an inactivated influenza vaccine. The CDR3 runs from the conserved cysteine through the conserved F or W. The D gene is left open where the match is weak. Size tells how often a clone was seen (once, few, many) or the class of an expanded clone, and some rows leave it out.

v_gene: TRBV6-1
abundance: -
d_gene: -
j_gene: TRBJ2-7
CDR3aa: CASSPQGPRGEQYF
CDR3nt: TGTGCCAGCAGCCCGCAGGGCCCCCGGGGCGAGCAGTACTTC

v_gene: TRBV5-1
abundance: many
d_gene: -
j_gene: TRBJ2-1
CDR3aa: CASSLDGGLEQFF
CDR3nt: TGCGCCAGCAGCTTGGATGGGGGCCTTGAGCAGTTCTTC

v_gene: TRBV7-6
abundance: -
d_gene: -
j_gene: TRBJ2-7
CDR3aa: CASSLESSTTYEQYF
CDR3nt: TGTGCCAGCAGCTTAGAAAGTTCAACGACCTACGAGCAGTACTTC

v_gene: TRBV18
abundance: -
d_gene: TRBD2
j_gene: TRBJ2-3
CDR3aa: CASSPPLGGGTDTQYF
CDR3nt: TGTGCCAGCTCACCACCGCTCGGCGGGGGGACAGATACGCAGTATTTT

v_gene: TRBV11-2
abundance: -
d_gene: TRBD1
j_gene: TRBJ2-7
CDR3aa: CASSLGLLRDRDRYEQYF
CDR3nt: TGTGCCAGCAGCTTAGGCCTACTAAGGGACAGGGATCGCTACGAGCAGTACTTC

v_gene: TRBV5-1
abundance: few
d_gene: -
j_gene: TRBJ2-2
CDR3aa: CASSLRHPGTGELFF
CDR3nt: TGCGCCAGCAGCTTGCGACACCCGGGGACCGGGGAGCTGTTTTTT

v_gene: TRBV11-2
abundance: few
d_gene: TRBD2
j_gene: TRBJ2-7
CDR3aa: CASSLHHRLAGAGYEQYF
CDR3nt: TGTGCCAGCAGCTTACACCATAGACTAGCGGGAGCAGGGTACGAGCAGTACTTC

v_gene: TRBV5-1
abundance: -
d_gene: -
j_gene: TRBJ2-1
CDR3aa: CASSLNGPYNEQFF
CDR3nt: TGCGCCAGCAGCTTGAACGGGCCCTACAATGAGCAGTTCTTC

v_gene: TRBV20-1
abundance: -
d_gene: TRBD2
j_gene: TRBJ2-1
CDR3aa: CSALTSGSFEQFF
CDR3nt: TGCAGTGCTTTGACTAGCGGGAGTTTTGAGCAGTTCTTC

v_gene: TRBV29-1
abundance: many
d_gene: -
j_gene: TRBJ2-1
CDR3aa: CSVEDSVYNEQFF
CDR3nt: TGCAGCGTAGAGGACAGCGTCTACAATGAGCAGTTCTTC

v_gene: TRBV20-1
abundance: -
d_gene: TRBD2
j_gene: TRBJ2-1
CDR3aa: CSATTSGSYNEQFF
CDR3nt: TGCAGTGCTACTACTAGCGGCTCCTACAATGAGCAGTTCTTC

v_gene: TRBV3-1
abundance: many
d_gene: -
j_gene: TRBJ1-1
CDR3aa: CASNSRSPHTEAFF
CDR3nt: TGTGCCAGCAACTCCAGGTCCCCCCACACTGAAGCTTTCTTT

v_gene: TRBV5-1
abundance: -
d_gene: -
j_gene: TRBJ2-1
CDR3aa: CASRQDDSYNEQFF
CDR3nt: TGCGCCAGCAGACAAGATGACAGTTACAATGAGCAGTTCTTC

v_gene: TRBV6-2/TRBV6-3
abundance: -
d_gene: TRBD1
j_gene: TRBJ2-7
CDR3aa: CASTDRGFSYEQYF
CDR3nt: TGTGCCAGCACCGACAGGGGTTTCTCCTACGAGCAGTACTTC

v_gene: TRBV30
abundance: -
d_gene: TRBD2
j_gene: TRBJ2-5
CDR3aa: CAWSVGTSGRPIGETQYF
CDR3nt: TGTGCCTGGAGTGTAGGTACTAGCGGGAGGCCTATAGGAGAGACCCAGTACTTC

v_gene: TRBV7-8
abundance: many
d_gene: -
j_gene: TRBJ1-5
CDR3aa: CASRLDSNQPQHF
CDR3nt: TGTGCCAGCAGACTGGATAGCAATCAGCCCCAGCATTTT

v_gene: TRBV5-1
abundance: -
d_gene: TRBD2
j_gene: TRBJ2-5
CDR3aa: CASSRSPQREAETQYF
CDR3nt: TGCGCCAGCAGCCGATCCCCCCAGCGGGAAGCAGAGACCCAGTACTTC

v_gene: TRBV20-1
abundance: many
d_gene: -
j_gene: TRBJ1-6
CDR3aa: CSAKGLSSYNSPLHF
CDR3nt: TGCAGTGCTAAGGGGTTAAGCTCCTATAATTCACCCCTCCACTTT

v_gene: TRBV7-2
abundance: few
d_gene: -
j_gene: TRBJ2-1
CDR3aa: CASSKTLAEQFF
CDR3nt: TGTGCCAGCAGCAAGACGCTTGCTGAGCAGTTCTTC

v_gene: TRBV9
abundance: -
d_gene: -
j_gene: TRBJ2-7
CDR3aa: CASSVDLDPSYEQYF
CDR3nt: TGTGCCAGCAGCGTAGATTTGGACCCCTCCTACGAGCAGTACTTC

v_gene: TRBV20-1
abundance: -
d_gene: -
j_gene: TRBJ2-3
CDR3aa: CSALRVTDTQYF
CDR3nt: TGCAGTGCTCTCCGAGTCACAGATACGCAGTATTTT

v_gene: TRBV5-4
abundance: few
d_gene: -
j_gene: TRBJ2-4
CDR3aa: CASSLGGGQAKNIQYF
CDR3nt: TGTGCCAGCAGCTTGGGAGGAGGTCAAGCCAAAAACATTCAGTACTTC

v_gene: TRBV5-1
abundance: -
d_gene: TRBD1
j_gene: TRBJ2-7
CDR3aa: CASSAGTGGYYEQYF
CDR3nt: TGCGCCAGCAGCGCCGGGACAGGGGGCTACTACGAGCAGTACTTC

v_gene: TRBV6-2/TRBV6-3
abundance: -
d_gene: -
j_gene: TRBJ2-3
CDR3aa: CASRGISTDMQYF
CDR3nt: TGTGCCAGTAGGGGAATTAGCACAGATATGCAGTATTTT

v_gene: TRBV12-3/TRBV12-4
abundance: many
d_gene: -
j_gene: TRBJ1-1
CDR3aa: CASSFSGGNTEAFF
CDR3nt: TGTGCCAGCAGTTTTTCTGGGGGGAACACTGAAGCTTTCTTT

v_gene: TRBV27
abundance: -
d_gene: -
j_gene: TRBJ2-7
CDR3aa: CASSLSRGPSYEQYF
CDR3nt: TGTGCCAGCAGTTTATCACGGGGGCCATCCTACGAGCAGTACTTC

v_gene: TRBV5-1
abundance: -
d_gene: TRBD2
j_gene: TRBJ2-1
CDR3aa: CASSFGGASGTYNEQFF
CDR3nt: TGCGCCAGCAGCTTCGGCGGAGCTAGCGGGACTTACAATGAGCAGTTCTTC

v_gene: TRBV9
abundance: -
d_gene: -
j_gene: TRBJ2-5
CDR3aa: CASSPHLGSRLQETQYF
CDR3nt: TGTGCCAGCAGCCCACACCTAGGGTCCCGGCTCCAAGAGACCCAGTACTTC

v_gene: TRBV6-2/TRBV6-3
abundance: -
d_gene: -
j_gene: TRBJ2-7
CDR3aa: CASSYGSAAYEQYF
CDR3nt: TGTGCCAGCAGTTACGGCAGCGCCGCCTACGAGCAGTACTTC

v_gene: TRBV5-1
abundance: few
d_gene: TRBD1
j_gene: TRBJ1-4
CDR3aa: CASSLAVGTVREKLFF
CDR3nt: TGCGCCAGCAGCTTGGCCGTCGGGACAGTTCGTGAAAAACTGTTTTTT

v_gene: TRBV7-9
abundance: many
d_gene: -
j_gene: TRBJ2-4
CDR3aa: CASSSDTNIQYF
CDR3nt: TGTGCCAGCAGCTCTGACACAAACATTCAGTACTTC

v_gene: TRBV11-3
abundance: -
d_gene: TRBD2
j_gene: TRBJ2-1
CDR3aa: CASSLKERGGFRNEQFF
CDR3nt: TGTGCCAGCAGCCTTAAAGAGCGGGGAGGGTTTCGGAATGAGCAGTTCTTC

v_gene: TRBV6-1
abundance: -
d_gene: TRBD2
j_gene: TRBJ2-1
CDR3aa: CSSISGLSNEQFF
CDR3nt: TGTTCCAGCATCTCGGGACTAAGCAATGAGCAGTTCTTC

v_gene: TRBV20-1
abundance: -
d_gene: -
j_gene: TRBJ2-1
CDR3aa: CSASEGQEYNEQFF
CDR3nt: TGCAGTGCTAGTGAGGGACAAGAGTACAATGAGCAGTTCTTC

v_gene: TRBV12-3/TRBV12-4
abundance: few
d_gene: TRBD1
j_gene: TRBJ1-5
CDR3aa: CASSLAQDRAYSNQPQHF
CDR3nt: TGTGCCAGCAGTTTAGCTCAGGACAGGGCATATAGCAATCAGCCCCAGCATTTT

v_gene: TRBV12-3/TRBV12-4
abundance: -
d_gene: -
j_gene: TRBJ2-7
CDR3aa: CASSRQVPYEQYF
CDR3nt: TGTGCCAGCAGTCGACAGGTTCCCTACGAGCAGTACTTC

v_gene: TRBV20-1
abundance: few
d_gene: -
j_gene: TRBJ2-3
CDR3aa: CSARTAADTQYF
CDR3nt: TGCAGTGCGAGGACAGCGGCAGATACGCAGTATTTT

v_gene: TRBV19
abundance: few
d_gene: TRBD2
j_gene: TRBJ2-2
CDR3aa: CASSTLAGNTGELFF
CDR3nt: TGTGCCAGTAGTACCCTAGCGGGGAACACCGGGGAGCTGTTTTTT

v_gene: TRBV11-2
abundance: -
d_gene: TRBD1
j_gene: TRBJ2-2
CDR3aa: CASSSGQLQTGELFF
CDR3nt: TGTGCCAGCAGCTCGGGACAGCTCCAGACCGGGGAGCTGTTTTTT

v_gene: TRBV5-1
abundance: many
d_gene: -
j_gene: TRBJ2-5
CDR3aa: CASSRNKETQYF
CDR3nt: TGCGCCAGCAGCCGTAACAAAGAGACCCAGTACTTC

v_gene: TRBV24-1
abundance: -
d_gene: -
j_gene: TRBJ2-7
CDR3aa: CATSGRYSYEQYF
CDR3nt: TGTGCCACCAGTGGGAGATACTCCTACGAGCAGTACTTC

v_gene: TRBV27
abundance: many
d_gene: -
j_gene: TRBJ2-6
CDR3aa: CASSLLSGANVLTF
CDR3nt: TGTGCCAGCAGTTTACTCTCTGGGGCCAACGTCCTGACTTTC

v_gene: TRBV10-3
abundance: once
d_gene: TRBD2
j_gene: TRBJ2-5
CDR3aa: CAIRAGAGETQYF
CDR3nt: TGTGCCATCAGGGCGGGAGCTGGTGAGACCCAGTACTTC

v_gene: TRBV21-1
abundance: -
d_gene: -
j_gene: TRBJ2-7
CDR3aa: CASSKMEGNEQYF
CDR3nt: TGTGCCAGCAGCAAAATGGAGGGAAACGAGCAGTACTTC

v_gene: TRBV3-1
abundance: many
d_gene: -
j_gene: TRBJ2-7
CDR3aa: CASSQGGVITYEQYF
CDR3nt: TGTGCCAGCAGCCAGGGCGGGGTGATAACCTACGAGCAGTACTTC

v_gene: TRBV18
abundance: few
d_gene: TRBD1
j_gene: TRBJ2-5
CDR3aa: CASSPRQGQQETQYF
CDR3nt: TGTGCCAGCTCACCCCGACAGGGGCAACAAGAGACCCAGTACTTC

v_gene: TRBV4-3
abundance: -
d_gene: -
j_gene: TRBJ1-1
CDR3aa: CASSQDSRSNTEAFF
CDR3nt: TGCGCCAGCAGCCAAGATAGTCGTTCGAACACTGAAGCTTTCTTT

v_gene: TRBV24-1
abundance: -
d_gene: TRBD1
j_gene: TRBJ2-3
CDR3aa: CATSDSDRVSDTQYF
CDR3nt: TGTGCCACCAGTGATTCGGACAGGGTGTCCGATACGCAGTATTTT

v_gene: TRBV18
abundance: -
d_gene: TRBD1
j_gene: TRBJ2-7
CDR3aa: CASSPLPRFAGTGFREQYF
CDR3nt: TGTGCCAGCTCACCACTTCCGAGATTTGCGGGGACAGGGTTCCGCGAGCAGTACTTC

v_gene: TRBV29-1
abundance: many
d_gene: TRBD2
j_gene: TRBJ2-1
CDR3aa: CSGRGLAGEHNEQFF
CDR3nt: TGCAGCGGGAGGGGGCTAGCGGGAGAACACAATGAGCAGTTCTTC